The present entry profiles one TCR beta chain with its context. The antigen is undetermined. Researchers ran the PCR with 60 Vbeta and 13 Jbeta primers. Using immunoSEQ multiplex PCR, the repertoire was profiled, and TCRdb retains in-frame clones only, with some absent. This sample carries about 230,000 clones, roughly 85% of them seen once, and the ten largest clones take about 0.25%. This sample was included in a study of cytomegalovirus exposure and HLA in healthy donors. Study-wide findings and caveats: The classifier, whose performance was assessed in both the original and validation cohorts, reportedly diagnosed cytomegalovirus status with high specificity and sensitivity. Indistinguishability led to the exclusion of some V segments, TRBV6-2 and TRBV6-3 included. At a 0.05 false discovery rate, a later analysis found around 17,000 TCR beta sequences to be associated with HLA alleles.

V shed 2 bases and J shed 2 bases, with 7 bases lying between them. Germline V gene sequence: CDR1 SGHRS, CDR2 YFSETQ. CDR3 length equals 13 residues. Material: PBMCs. This chain connects TRBV5-1 to TRBJ1-2; D gene ambiguous. This sequence was found in a girl aged 2-10 years in good health and CMV-seronegative. The CDR3: CASSFPGNYGYTF. The CDR3 DNA follows: TGCGCCAGCAGCTTTCCGGGGAACTATGGCTACACCTTC.